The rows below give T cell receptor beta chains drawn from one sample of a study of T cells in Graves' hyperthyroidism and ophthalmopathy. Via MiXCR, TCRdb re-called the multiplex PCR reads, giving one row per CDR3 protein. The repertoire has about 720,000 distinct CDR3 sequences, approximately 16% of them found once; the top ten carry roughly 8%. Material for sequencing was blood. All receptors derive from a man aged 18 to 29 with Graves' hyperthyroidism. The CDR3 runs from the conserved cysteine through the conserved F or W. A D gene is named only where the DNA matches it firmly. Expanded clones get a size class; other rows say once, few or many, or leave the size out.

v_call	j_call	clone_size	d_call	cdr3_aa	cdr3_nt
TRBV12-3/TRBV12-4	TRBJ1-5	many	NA	CASSMNVGDNQPQHF	TGTGCCAGCAGCATGAATGTGGGGGACAATCAGCCCCAGCATTTT
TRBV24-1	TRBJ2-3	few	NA	CATSDPGSVADTQYF	TGTGCCACCAGTGACCCAGGGTCAGTTGCAGATACGCAGTATTTT
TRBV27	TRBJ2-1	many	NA	CASSALPVGSYNEQFF	TGTGCCAGCAGTGCCCTACCCGTGGGCTCCTACAATGAGCAGTTCTTC
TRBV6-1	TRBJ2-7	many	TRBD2	CASSDLAGDEQYF	TGTGCCAGCAGCGACCTAGCGGGAGACGAGCAGTACTTC
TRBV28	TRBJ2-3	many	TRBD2	CASRIAGVADTQYF	TGTGCCAGCAGAATAGCGGGAGTTGCAGATACGCAGTATTTT
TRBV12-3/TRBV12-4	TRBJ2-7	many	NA	CATQNEQYF	TGTGCCACCCAGAACGAGCAGTACTTC
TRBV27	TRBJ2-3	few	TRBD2	CASSPLAGDKDTQYF	TGTGCCAGCAGTCCCCTTGCGGGAGATAAAGATACGCAGTATTTT
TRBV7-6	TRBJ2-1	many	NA	CASSPRTVLGNNEQFF	TGTGCCAGCAGCCCTCGGACAGTCTTGGGGAACAATGAGCAGTTCTTC
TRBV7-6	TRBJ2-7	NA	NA	CAGSLARDYEQYF	TGTGCCGGCAGCTTAGCGCGGGACTACGAGCAGTACTTC
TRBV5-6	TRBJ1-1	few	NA	CASSLGARRAFF	TGTGCCAGCAGCTTGGGGGCCCGACGGGCTTTCTTT
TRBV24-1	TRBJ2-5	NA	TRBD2	CATSDLGGLAGDETQYF	TGTGCCACCAGTGATTTGGGGGGTCTAGCGGGAGATGAGACCCAGTACTTC
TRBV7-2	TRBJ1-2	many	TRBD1	CASSPGQGAFGYTF	TGTGCCAGCAGCCCCGGACAGGGGGCATTTGGCTACACCTTC
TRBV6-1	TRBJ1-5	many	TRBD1	CASRDRSYSNQPQHF	TGTGCCAGCAGGGACAGGAGCTATAGCAATCAGCCCCAGCATTTT
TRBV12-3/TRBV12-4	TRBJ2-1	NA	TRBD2	CASSQTSGNNEQFF	TGTGCCAGCAGCCAGACTAGCGGAAACAATGAGCAGTTCTTC
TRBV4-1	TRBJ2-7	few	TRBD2	CASSPTGLANPYEQYF	TGCGCCAGCAGCCCTACGGGACTAGCGAATCCCTACGAGCAGTACTTC
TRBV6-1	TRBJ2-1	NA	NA	CASSSSGIDEQFF	TGTGCCAGCAGTTCCTCCGGGATAGATGAGCAGTTCTTC
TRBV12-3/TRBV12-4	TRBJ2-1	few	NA	CASSFGDASYNEQFF	TGTGCCAGCAGTTTTGGTGATGCCTCCTACAATGAGCAGTTCTTC
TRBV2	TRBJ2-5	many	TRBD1	CASSTRDSWETQYF	TGTGCCAGCAGCACGAGGGACAGCTGGGAGACCCAGTACTTC
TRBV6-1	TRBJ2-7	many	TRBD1	CAILRDRGTDEQYF	TGTGCCATCCTCCGGGACAGGGGGACCGACGAGCAGTACTTC
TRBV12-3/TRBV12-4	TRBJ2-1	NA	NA	CASSFGLGLNYNEQFF	TGTGCCAGCAGTTTTGGACTGGGGCTAAATTACAATGAGCAGTTCTTC
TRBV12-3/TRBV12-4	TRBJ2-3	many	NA	CASSPVERVTDTQYF	TGTGCCAGCAGCCCTGTTGAGCGGGTCACAGATACGCAGTATTTT
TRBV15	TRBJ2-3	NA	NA	CATSRTSTDTQYF	TGTGCCACCAGCAGAACTAGCACAGATACGCAGTATTTT
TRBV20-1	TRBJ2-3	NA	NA	CSAPGRTQDTQYF	TGCAGTGCTCCCGGTAGGACCCAAGATACGCAGTATTTT
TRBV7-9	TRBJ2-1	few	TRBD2	CASSSPMGLAEPSYNEQFF	TGTGCCAGCAGTTCGCCGATGGGTCTAGCGGAGCCGTCCTACAATGAGCAGTTCTTC
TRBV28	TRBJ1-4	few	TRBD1	CASAVQGKKLFF	TGTGCCAGCGCCGTACAGGGGAAAAAACTGTTTTTT
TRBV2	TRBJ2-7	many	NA	CASKLTGTYEQYF	TGTGCCAGCAAGCTGACGGGGACTTACGAGCAGTACTTC
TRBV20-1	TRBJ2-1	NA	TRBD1	CSAIGRQGSSYNEQFF	TGCAGTGCTATCGGAAGACAGGGGAGCTCCTACAATGAGCAGTTCTTC
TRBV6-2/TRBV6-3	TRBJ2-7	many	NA	CASMGQGNYEQYF	TGTGCCAGCATGGGGCAGGGGAATTACGAGCAGTACTTC
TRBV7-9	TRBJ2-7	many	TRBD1	CASRTDRARTEQYF	TGTGCCAGCCGAACGGACAGGGCCAGGACCGAGCAGTACTTC
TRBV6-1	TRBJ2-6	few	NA	CASRTKDGSGANVLTF	TGTGCCAGCAGAACAAAGGACGGCTCTGGGGCCAACGTCCTGACTTTC
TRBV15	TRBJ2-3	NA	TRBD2	CATSRAGTSGSRTGTQYF	TGTGCCACCAGCAGAGCAGGGACTAGCGGGAGTAGAACAGGTACGCAGTATTTT
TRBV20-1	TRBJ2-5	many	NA	CSARESLGGETQYF	TGCAGTGCTAGAGAAAGCCTTGGGGGAGAGACCCAGTACTTC
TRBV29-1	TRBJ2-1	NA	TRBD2	CSVTPTAGTSGLWGGVRQFF	TGCAGCGTCACACCCACGGCCGGGACTAGCGGACTCTGGGGCGGAGTAAGGCAGTTCTTC
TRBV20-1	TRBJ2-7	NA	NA	CSARSRRSYEQYF	TGCAGTGCTAGATCTCGCAGGTCCTACGAGCAGTACTTC
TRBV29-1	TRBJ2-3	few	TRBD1	CSVGDSRTDTQYF	TGCAGCGTAGGGGACAGCCGCACAGATACGCAGTATTTT
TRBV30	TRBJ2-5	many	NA	CAWTPGTETQYF	TGTGCCTGGACTCCAGGGACAGAGACCCAGTACTTC
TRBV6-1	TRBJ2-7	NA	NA	CASRRNRETYEQYF	TGTGCCAGCAGACGAAACAGGGAAACCTACGAGCAGTACTTC
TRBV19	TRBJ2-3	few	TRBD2	CASSTPSGRAIDTQYF	TGTGCCAGTAGTACCCCTAGCGGGAGGGCCATAGATACGCAGTATTTT
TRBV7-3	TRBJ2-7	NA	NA	CASSPAGSGNYEQYF	TGTGCCAGCAGCCCCGCGGGTAGCGGCAACTACGAGCAGTACTTC
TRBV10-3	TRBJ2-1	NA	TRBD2	CAISIAGDWSYNEQFF	TGCGCCATCAGCATAGCGGGAGATTGGTCCTACAATGAGCAGTTCTTC
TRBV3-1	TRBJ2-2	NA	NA	CASSRPGTRMAGELFF	TGTGCCAGCAGCCGACCCGGGACACGGATGGCCGGGGAGCTGTTTTTT
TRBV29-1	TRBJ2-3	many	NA	CSVDFGGRTTDTQYF	TGCAGCGTTGACTTTGGGGGGAGGACCACAGATACGCAGTATTTT
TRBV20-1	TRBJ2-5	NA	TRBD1	CSAHVRGRKQETQYF	TGCAGTGCCCACGTCAGGGGGCGCAAGCAAGAGACCCAGTACTTC
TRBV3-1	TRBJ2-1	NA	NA	CASSPTTSSYNEQFF	TGTGCCAGCAGCCCCACGACGAGCTCCTACAATGAGCAGTTCTTC
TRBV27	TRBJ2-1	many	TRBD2	CASSPLGSGSSNEQFF	TGTGCCAGCAGCCCCCTGGGGAGCGGGAGTAGCAATGAGCAGTTCTTC
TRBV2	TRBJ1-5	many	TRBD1	CASSEGQGIRNQPQHF	TGTGCCAGCAGTGAGGGACAGGGAATTCGCAATCAGCCCCAGCATTTT